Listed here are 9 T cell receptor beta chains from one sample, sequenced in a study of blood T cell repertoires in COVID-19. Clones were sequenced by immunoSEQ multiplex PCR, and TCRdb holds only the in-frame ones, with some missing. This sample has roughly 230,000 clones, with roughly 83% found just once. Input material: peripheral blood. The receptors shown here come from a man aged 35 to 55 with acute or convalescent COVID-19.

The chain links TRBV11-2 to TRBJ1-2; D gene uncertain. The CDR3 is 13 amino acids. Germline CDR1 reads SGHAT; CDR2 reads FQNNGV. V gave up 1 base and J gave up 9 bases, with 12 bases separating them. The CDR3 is CASSLASGVSYTF. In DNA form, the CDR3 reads TGTGCCAGCAGCTTAGCTTCGGGAGTGAGCTACACCTTC. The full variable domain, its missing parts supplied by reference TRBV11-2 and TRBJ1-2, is EAGVAQSPRYKIIEKRQSVAFWCNPISGHATLYWYQQILGQGPKLLIQFQNNGVVDDSQLPKDRFSAERLKGVDSTLKIQPAKLEDSAVYLCASSLASGVSYTFGSGTRLTVV.

The CDR3 reads CASSRGLAGTNEQFF. CDR3 nucleotides: TGTGCCAGCAGCCGGGGGCTAGCGGGAACCAATGAGCAGTTCTTC. V usage is TRBV7-2 and J usage is TRBJ2-1, with TRBD2 matching over 9 bases. The V gene's germline CDR1 is SGHTA and CDR2 FQGNSA. The ends lost 5 bases at V and 6 bases at J; junction bases unmatched: 8. The CDR3 contains 15 residues.

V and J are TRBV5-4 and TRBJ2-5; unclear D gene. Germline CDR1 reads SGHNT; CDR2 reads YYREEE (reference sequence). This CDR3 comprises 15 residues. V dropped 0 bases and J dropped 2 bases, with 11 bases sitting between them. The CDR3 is CASSLEFHTQETQYF. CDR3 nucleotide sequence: TGTGCCAGCAGCTTGGAGTTTCACACACAAGAGACCCAGTACTTC.

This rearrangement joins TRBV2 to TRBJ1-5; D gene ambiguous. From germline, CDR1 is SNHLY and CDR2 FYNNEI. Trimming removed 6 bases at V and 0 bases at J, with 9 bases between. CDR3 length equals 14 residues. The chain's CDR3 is CASRSGFSNQPQHF. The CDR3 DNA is TGTGCCAGCAGATCGGGATTTAGCAATCAGCCCCAGCATTTT.

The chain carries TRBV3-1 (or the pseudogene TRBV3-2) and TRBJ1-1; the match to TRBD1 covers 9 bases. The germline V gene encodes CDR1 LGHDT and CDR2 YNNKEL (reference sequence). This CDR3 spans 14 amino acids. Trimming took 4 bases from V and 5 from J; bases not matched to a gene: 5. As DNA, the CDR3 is TGTGCCAGCAGCCCCGCGGACAGGGGTACTGAAGCTTTCTTT. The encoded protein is CASSPADRGTEAFF.

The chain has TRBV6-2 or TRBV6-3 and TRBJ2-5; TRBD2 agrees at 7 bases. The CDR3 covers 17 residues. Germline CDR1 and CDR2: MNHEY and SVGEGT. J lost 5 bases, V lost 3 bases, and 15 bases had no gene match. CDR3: CASSYVWDYGRMETQYF. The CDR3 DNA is TGTGCCAGCAGTTATGTGTGGGACTATGGTAGGATGGAGACCCAGTACTTC.

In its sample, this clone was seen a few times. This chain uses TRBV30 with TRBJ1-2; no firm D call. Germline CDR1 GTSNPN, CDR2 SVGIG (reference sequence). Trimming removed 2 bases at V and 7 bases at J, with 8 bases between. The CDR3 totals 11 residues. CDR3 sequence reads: CAWSLPPGYTF. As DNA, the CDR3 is TGTGCCTGGAGTCTTCCCCCTGGCTACACCTTC. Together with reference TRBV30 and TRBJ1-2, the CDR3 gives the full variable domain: SQTIHQWPATLVQPVGSPLSLECTVEGTSNPNLYWYRQAAGRGLQLLFYSVGIGQISSEVPQNLSASRPQDRQFILSSKKLLLSDSGFYLCAWSLPPGYTFGSGTRLTVV.

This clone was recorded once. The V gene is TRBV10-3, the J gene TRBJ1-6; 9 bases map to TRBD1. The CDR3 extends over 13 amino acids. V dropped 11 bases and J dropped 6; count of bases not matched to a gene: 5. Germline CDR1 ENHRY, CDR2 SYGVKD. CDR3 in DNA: TGTGCCGGCAACAGGGGGCCTAATTCACCCCTCCACTTT. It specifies CAGNRGPNSPLHF.

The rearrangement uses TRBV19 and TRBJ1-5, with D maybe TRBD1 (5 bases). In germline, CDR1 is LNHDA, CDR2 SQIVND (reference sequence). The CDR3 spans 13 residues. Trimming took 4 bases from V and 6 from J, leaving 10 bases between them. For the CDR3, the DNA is TGTGCCAGTAGTACTGCCGGGGGTCAGCCCCAGCATTTT. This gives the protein CASSTAGGQPQHF.